This TCR beta chain comes out of a study of cytomegalovirus exposure and HLA in healthy donors. The sample holds one count of this clone. Donors showed nominal health when sampled, although they likely had unrecorded immune exposures. Germline V gene lookup returns CDR1 SGHRS and CDR2 YFSETQ. This CDR3 has 16 amino acids. The ends lost 1 base at V and 1 base at J; junction bases unmatched: 5. Primers: 60 Vbeta forward and 13 Jbeta reverse. Assay used: immunoSEQ multiplex PCR; TCRdb lists only in-frame clones, some missing. The data hold about 150,000 clones, with roughly 77% observed a single time. The sequence was collected from a man younger than 40 in good health and CMV-seropositive. The rearrangement links TRBV5-1 to TRBJ2-4, with 7 bases that match TRBD2. Sequencing was carried out using PBMCs. The CDR3 sequence is CASSLNAGGAKNIQYF. CDR3 in DNA: TGCGCCAGCAGCTTGAATGCCGGGGGGGCCAAAAACATTCAGTACTTC. Variable domain in full (rest from reference TRBV5-1 and TRBJ2-4): KAGVTQTPRYLIKTRGQQVTLSCSPISGHRSVSWYQQTPGQGLQFLFEYFSETQRNKGNFPGRFSGRQFSNSRSEMNVSTLELGDSALYLCASSLNAGGAKNIQYFGAGTRLSVL.